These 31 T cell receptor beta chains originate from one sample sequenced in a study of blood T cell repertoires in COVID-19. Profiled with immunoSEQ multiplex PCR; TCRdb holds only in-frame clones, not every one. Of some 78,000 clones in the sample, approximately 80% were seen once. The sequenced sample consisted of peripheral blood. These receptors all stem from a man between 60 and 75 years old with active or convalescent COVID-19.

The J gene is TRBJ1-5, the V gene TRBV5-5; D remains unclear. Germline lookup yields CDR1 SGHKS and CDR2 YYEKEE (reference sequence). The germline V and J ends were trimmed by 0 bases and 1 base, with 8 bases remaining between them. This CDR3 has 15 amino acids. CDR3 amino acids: CASSLASGSNQPQHF. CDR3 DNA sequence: TGTGCCAGCAGCTTGGCCAGCGGGAGCAATCAGCCCCAGCATTTT.

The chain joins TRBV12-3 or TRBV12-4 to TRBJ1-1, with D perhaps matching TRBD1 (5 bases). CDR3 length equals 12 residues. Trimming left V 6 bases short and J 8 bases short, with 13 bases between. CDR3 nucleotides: TGTGCCAGCAGACCCGGGGGGTCGGAAGCTTTCTTT. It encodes CASRPGGSEAFF.

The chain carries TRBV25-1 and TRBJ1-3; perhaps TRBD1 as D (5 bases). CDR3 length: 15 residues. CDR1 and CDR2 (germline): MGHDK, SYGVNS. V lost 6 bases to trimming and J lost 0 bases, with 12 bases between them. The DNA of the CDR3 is TGTGCCAGCAGCGCGACAGTGATCTCTGGAAACACCATATATTTT. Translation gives CASSATVISGNTIYF.

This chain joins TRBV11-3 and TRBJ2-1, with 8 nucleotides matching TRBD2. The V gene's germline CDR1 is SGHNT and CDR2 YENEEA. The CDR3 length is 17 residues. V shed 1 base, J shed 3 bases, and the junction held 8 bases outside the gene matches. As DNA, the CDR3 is TGTGCCAGCAGCTTAGGGCAGGTAGCGGGGTACTACAATGAGCAGTTCTTC. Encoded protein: CASSLGQVAGYYNEQFF.

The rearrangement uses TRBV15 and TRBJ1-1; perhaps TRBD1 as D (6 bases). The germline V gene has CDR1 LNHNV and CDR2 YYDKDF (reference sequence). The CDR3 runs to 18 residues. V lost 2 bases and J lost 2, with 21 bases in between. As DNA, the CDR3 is TGTGCCACCAGCAGACCGGGACACCTCTCCTCTGTTAACACTGAAGCTTTCTTT. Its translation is CATSRPGHLSSVNTEAFF.

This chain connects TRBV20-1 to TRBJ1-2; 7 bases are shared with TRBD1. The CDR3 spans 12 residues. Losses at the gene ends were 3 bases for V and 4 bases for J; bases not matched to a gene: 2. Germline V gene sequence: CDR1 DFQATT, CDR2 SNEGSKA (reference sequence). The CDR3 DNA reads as TGCAGTGCTAGTGGGACAGCCTATGGCTACACCTTC. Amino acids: CSASGTAYGYTF.

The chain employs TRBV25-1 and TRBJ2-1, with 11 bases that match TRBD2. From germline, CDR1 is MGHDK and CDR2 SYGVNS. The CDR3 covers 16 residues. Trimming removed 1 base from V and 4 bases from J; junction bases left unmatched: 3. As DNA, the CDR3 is TGTGCCAGCAGTGAATCGAGACTAGCGGGGTACAATGAGCAGTTCTTC. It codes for CASSESRLAGYNEQFF.

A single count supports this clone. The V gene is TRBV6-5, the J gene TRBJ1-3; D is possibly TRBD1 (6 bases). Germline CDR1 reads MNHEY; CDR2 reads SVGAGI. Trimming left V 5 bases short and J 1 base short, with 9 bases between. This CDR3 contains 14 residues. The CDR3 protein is CASSPGTSGNTIYF. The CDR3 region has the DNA TGTGCCAGCAGTCCCGGGACATCTGGAAACACCATATATTTT.

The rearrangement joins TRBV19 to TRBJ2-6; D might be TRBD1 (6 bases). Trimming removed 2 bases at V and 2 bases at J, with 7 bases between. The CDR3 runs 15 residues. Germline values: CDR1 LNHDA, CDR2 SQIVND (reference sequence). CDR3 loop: CASSIRQAGANVLTF. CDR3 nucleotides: TGTGCCAGTAGTATACGACAGGCTGGGGCCAACGTCCTGACTTTC.

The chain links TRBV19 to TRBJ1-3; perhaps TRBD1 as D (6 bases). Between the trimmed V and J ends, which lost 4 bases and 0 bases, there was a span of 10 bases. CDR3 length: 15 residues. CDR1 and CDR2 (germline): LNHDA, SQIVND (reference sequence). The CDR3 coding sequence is TGTGCCAGTAGTACCACAGGGTTCTCTGGAAACACCATATATTTT. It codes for CASSTTGFSGNTIYF.

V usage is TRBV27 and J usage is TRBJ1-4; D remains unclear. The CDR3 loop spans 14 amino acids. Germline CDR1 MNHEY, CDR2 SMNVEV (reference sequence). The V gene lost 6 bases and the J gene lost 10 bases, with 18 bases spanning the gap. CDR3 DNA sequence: TGTGCCAGCAGAGAAGGAAGCGGGTGGGGAAAACTGTTTTTT. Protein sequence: CASREGSGWGKLFF.

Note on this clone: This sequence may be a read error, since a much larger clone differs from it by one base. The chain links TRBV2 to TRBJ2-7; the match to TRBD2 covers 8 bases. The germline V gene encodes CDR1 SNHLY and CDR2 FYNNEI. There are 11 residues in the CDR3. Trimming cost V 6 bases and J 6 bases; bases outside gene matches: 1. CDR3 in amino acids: CASSGGGEQYF. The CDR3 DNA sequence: TGTGCCAGCAGCGGGGGGGGCGAGCAGTACTTC.

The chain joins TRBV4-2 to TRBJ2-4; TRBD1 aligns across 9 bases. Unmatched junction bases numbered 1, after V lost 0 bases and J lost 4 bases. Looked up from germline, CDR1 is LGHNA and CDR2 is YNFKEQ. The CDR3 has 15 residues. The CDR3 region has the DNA TGTGCCAGCAGCCAAGAACAGGGGGCAAAAAACATTCAGTACTTC. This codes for CASSQEQGAKNIQYF.

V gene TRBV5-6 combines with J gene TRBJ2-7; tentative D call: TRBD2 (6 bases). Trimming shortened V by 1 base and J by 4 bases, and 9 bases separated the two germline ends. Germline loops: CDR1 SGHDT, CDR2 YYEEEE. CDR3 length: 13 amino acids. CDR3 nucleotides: TGTGCCAGCAGCTTGTTTGCGGGGTACGAGCAGTACTTC. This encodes CASSLFAGYEQYF. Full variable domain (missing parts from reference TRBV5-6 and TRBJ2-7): DAGVTQSPTHLIKTRGQQVTLRCSPKSGHDTVSWYQQALGQGPQFIFQYYEEEERQRGNFPDRFSGHQFPNYSSELNVNALLLGDSALYLCASSLFAGYEQYFGPGTRLTVT.

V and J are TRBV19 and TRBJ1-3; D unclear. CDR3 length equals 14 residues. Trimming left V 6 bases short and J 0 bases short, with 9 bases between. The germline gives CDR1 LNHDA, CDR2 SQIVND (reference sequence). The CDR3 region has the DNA TGTGCCAGTAGCCTTGGGAGCTCTGGAAACACCATATATTTT. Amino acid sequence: CASSLGSSGNTIYF. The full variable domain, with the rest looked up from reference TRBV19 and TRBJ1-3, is DGGITQSPKYLFRKEGQNVTLSCEQNLNHDAMYWYRQDPGQGLRLIYYSQIVNDFQKGDIAEGYSVSREKKESFPLTVTSAQKNPTAFYLCASSLGSSGNTIYFGEGSWLTVV.

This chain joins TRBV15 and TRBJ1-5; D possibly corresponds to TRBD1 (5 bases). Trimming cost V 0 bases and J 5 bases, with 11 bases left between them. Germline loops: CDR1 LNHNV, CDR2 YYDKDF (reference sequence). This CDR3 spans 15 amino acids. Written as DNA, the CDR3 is TGTGCCACCAGCAGAGAGGCAGGGTGGGATCAGCCCCAGCATTTT. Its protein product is CATSREAGWDQPQHF.

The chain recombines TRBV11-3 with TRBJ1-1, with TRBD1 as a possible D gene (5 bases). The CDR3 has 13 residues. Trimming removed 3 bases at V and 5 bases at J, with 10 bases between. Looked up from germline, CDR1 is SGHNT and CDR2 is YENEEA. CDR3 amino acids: CASSFRGGTEAFF. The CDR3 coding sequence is TGTGCCAGCAGCTTTAGGGGAGGGACTGAAGCTTTCTTT.

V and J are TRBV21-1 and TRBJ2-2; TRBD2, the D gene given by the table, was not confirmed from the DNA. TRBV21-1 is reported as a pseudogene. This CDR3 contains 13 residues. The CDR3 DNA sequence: TGTGCCAGCAGCAAAGGGCTAGCCGGGGAGCTGTTTTTT. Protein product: CASSKGLAGELFF.

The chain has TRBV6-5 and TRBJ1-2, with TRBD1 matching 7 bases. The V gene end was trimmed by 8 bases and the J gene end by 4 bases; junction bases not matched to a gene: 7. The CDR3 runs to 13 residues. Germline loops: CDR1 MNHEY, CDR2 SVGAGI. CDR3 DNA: TGTGCCAGCTTAGAAGGGGGCGCCTATGGCTACACCTTC. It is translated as CASLEGGAYGYTF.

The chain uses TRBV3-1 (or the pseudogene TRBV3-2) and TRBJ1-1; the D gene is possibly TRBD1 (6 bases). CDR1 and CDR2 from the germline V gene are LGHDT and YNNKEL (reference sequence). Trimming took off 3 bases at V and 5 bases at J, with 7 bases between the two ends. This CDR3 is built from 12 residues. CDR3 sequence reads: CASSHQGTEAFF. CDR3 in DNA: TGTGCCAGCAGCCATCAGGGGACTGAAGCTTTCTTT.

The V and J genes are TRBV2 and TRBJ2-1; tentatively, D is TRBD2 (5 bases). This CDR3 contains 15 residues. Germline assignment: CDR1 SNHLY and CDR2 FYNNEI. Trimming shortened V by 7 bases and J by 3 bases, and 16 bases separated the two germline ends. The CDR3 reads CASTRRSGIYNEQFF. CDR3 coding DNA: TGTGCCAGCACCCGCAGGTCGGGGATCTACAATGAGCAGTTCTTC.

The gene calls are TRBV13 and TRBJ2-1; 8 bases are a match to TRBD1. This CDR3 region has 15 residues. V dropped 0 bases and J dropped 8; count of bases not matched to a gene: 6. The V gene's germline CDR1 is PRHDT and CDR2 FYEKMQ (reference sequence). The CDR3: CASSLGTGVADEQFF. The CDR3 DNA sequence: TGTGCCAGCAGCTTAGGGACAGGGGTCGCGGATGAGCAGTTCTTC.

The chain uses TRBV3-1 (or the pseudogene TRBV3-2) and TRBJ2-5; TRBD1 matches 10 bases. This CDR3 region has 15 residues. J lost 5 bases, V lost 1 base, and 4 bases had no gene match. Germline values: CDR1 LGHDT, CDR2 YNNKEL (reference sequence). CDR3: CASSQGQGAWETQYF. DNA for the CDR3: TGTGCCAGCAGCCAAGGACAGGGGGCCTGGGAGACCCAGTACTTC.

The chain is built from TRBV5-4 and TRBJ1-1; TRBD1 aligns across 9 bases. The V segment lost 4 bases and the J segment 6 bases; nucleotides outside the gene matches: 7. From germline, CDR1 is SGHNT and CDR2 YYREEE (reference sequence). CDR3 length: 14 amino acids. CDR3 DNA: TGTGCCAGCAGCAGGGGACAGGGTACCCCTGAAGCTTTCTTT. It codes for CASSRGQGTPEAFF. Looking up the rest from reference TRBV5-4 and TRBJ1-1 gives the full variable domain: ETGVTQSPTHLIKTRGQQVTLRCSSQSGHNTVSWYQQALGQGPQFIFQYYREEENGRGNFPPRFSGLQFPNYSSELNVNALELDDSALYLCASSRGQGTPEAFFGQGTRLTVV.

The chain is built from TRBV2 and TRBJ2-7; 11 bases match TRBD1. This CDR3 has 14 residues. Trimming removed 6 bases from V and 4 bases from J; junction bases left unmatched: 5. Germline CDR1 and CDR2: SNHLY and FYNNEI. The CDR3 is CASRGGQGAYEQYF. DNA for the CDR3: TGTGCCAGCAGGGGAGGACAGGGGGCATACGAGCAGTACTTC.

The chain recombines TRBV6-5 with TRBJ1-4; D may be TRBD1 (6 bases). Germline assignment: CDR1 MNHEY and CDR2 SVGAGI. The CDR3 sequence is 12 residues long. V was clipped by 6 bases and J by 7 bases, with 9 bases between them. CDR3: CASSGRGEKLFF. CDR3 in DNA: TGTGCCAGCAGCGGCAGGGGTGAAAAACTGTTTTTT.

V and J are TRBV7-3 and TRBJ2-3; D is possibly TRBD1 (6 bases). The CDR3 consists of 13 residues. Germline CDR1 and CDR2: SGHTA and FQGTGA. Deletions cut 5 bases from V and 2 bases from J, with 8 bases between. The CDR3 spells CASSRQDTDTQYF. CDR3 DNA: TGTGCCAGCAGCCGACAGGACACAGATACGCAGTATTTT.

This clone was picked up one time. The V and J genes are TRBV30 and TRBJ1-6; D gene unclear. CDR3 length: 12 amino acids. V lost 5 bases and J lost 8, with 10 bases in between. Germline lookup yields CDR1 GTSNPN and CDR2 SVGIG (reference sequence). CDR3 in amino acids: CAWGLLDSPLHF. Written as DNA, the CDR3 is TGTGCCTGGGGACTCCTAGATTCACCCCTCCACTTT.

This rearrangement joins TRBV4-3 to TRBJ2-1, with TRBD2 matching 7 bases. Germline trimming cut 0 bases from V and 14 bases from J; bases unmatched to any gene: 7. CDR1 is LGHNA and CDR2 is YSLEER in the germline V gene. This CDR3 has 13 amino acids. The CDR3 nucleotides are TGCGCCAGCAGCCAAGAGACCGGGGGGATAGAGTTCTTC. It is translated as CASSQETGGIEFF.

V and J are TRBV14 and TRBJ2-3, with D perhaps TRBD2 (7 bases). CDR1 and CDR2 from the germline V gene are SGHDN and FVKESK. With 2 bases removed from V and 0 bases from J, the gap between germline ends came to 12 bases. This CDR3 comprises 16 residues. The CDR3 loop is CASSQPRGASTDTQYF. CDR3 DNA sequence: TGTGCCAGCAGCCAACCTCGGGGGGCCAGCACAGATACGCAGTATTTT.

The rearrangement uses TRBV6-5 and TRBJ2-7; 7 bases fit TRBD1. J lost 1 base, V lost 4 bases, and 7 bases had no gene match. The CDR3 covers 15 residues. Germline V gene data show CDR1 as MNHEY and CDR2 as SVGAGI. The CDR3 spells CASSWDRQGSYEQYF. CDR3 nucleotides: TGTGCCAGCAGTTGGGACAGACAGGGTTCCTACGAGCAGTACTTC.